This passage covers 27 T cell receptor beta chains from one sample sequenced in a study of blood T cell repertoires in COVID-19 (TCRdb year 2020). Receptor amplification or capture employed the immunoSEQ multiplex PCR assay. This immuneACCESS table, as held by TCRdb, lists in-frame sequences with V and J called but not all clones. Of the missing ones, under half trace to an unresolved V gene in checked studies; the others have no known cause. This sample is represented by fewer than 40,000 clones; approximately 85% of them were singletons. The ten biggest clones cover 9% to 10% of the sample. The sample was peripheral blood. The receptors were gathered from a human donor in a cohort sampled during active COVID-19.

The rearrangement joins TRBV19 to TRBJ2-2; 8 bases agree with TRBD1. Germline V CDR1 and CDR2: LNHDA, SQIVND (reference sequence). The CDR3 sequence is 16 residues long. Unmatched junction bases numbered 7, after V lost 3 bases and J lost 4 bases. This chain's CDR3 is CASSIAHTGGTGELFF. Here the CDR3 DNA reads TGTGCCAGTAGTATCGCCCACACAGGGGGCACCGGGGAGCTGTTTTTT. Combining the CDR3 with reference TRBV19 and TRBJ2-2 gives the whole variable domain DGGITQSPKYLFRKEGQNVTLSCEQNLNHDAMYWYRQDPGQGLRLIYYSQIVNDFQKGDIAEGYSVSREKKESFPLTVTSAQKNPTAFYLCASSIAHTGGTGELFFGEGSRLTVL.

This sequence joins TRBV7-6 and TRBJ1-2; 7 bases agree with TRBD1. With 4 bases clipped from V and 0 bases from J, the junction kept 8 bases outside the gene matches. Germline V gene lookup returns CDR1 SGHVS and CDR2 FNYEAQ. This CDR3 has 16 amino acids. CDR3 region: CASSSSGGASNYGYTF. DNA for the CDR3: TGTGCCAGCAGCTCATCAGGGGGAGCCTCTAACTATGGCTACACCTTC.

The CDR3, as DNA: TGCGCCAGCAGCTTAACGAGCGGGGGAGGCACAGATACGCAGTATTTT. Translation: CASSLTSGGGTDTQYF. The chain has TRBV5-1 and TRBJ2-3; 8 nucleotides align to TRBD2. Trimming took 2 bases from V and 1 from J; bases not matched to a gene: 6. There are 16 residues in the CDR3. From germline, CDR1 is SGHRS and CDR2 YFSETQ.

V and J are TRBV6-2 or TRBV6-3 and TRBJ1-5, with TRBD1 identical over 11 bases. Germline V gives CDR1 MNHEY, CDR2 SVGEGT. Unmatched junction bases numbered 4, after V lost 5 bases and J lost 1 base. The CDR3 spans 16 residues. DNA for the CDR3: TGTGCCAGCAGTACCGGGACAGGGGGGAGCAATCAGCCCCAGCATTTT. The encoded protein is CASSTGTGGSNQPQHF.

The rearrangement links TRBV30 to TRBJ1-1, with D uncertain. The ends were cut back, 3 bases at V and 4 bases at J, with 15 bases in the middle. The CDR3 runs 14 residues. Germline loops: CDR1 GTSNPN, CDR2 SVGIG (reference sequence). The CDR3 sequence: CAWSLQSASTEAFF. CDR3 sequence (DNA): TGTGCCTGGAGCTTACAGTCCGCTTCCACTGAAGCTTTCTTT.

The gene calls are TRBV28 and TRBJ1-5; D remains unclear. The CDR3 runs 14 residues. From germline, CDR1 is MDHEN and CDR2 SYDVKM. V lost 6 bases and J 0 bases, leaving 9 bases between the germline ends. CDR3 sequence (DNA): TGTGCCAGCAGCTTACTGTATAGCAATCAGCCCCAGCATTTT. It translates to CASSLLYSNQPQHF.

The CDR3 DNA reads as TGCGCCAGCAGCTCGGACGAGGGAAGAACAGATACGCAGTATTTT. Its protein product is CASSSDEGRTDTQYF. The rearrangement joins TRBV5-1 to TRBJ2-3; D is possibly TRBD2 (5 bases). The V gene's germline CDR1 is SGHRS and CDR2 YFSETQ. The CDR3 has 15 residues. Between the trimmed V and J ends, which lost 3 bases and 3 bases, there was a span of 14 bases.

This chain uses TRBV6-5 with TRBJ1-1; D is unclear. Trimming shortened V by 6 bases and J by 6 bases, and 20 bases separated the two germline ends. Germline CDR1 is MNHEY and CDR2 is SVGAGI. The CDR3 spans 15 residues. This CDR3 reads CASSYAVGLFAEAFF. The CDR3 DNA follows: TGTGCCAGCAGCTACGCGGTGGGTTTATTCGCTGAAGCTTTCTTT.

The chain is built from TRBV7-3 and TRBJ2-1, with D tentatively TRBD1 (6 bases). The CDR3 extends over 13 amino acids. V was shortened by 4 bases and J by 10 bases, with 14 bases between the two germline ends. Germline-derived CDR1 and CDR2 are SGHTA and FQGTGA. The CDR3, as DNA: TGTGCCAGCAGCTCGCGACAGGCCGGCGAGCAGTTCTTC. This translates into CASSSRQAGEQFF. Variable domain in full (rest from reference TRBV7-3 and TRBJ2-1): GAGVSQTPSNKVTEKGKYVELRCDPISGHTALYWYRQSLGQGPEFLIYFQGTGAADDSGLPNDRFFAVRPEGSVSTLKIQRTERGDSAVYLCASSSRQAGEQFFGPGTRLTVL.

The chain couples TRBV7-3 to TRBJ2-2, with 8 bases identical to TRBD1. After removal of 1 base from V and 3 bases from J, the junction contained 4 bases not matched to a gene. Germline CDR1 and CDR2: SGHTA and FQGTGA. The length of the CDR3 is 16 residues. This chain's CDR3 is CASSLIRGQDTGELFF. In nucleotides, the CDR3 is TGTGCCAGCAGCTTAATCAGGGGGCAGGACACCGGGGAGCTGTTTTTT.

The rearrangement uses TRBV4-2 and TRBJ2-5; TRBD2 aligns across 9 bases. This CDR3 comprises 17 residues. Trimming at V came to 1 base and at J to 5 bases, leaving 11 bases not matched to a gene. Germline V gene data show CDR1 as LGHNA and CDR2 as YNFKEQ. The CDR3 sequence is CASSQGGNSGGGETQYF. CDR3 sequence (DNA): TGTGCCAGCAGCCAAGGGGGTAATAGCGGGGGAGGTGAGACCCAGTACTTC.

This clone has only a few counts. The chain combines TRBV3-1 (or the pseudogene TRBV3-2) with TRBJ2-7; perhaps TRBD1 as D (6 bases). CDR1 is LGHDT and CDR2 is YNNKEL in the germline V gene (reference sequence). The germline V and J ends were trimmed by 4 bases and 5 bases, with 15 bases remaining between them. The length of the CDR3 is 14 residues. Here the CDR3 DNA reads TGTGCCAGCAGCCCTACTCTTCAGGGGAACGAGCAGTACTTC. Its translation: CASSPTLQGNEQYF.

This clone was found a few times. The chain links TRBV2 to TRBJ1-2, with 9 positions matching TRBD1. CDR1 is SNHLY, CDR2 FYNNEI, per germline. V was pared by 6 bases and J by 8 bases, with 7 bases of the junction left unmatched. The CDR3 is 13 amino acids. The DNA of the CDR3 is TGTGCCAGCAGCAGACAGGGGGGTTACGGCTACACCTTC. Protein sequence: CASSRQGGYGYTF.

The V and J genes are TRBV18 and TRBJ1-1; 11 bases line up with TRBD1. J was trimmed by 2 bases and V by 5 bases; bases with no gene match: 4. CDR3 length: 15 amino acids. The germline V gene has CDR1 KGHSH and CDR2 LQKENI. The CDR3 DNA reads as TGTGCCAGCTCAGGACAGGGGGCTGACAACACTGAAGCTTTCTTT. Protein sequence: CASSGQGADNTEAFF.

The J gene is TRBJ2-7, the V gene TRBV11-2; TRBD2 matches 7 bases. Germline CDR1 is SGHAT and CDR2 is FQNNGV. Germline trimming cut 4 bases from V and 2 bases from J; bases unmatched to any gene: 11. The CDR3 spans 16 residues. CDR3 DNA sequence: TGTGCCAGCAGCTCCATTCTCAGCGGGGCACCCTACGAGCAGTACTTC. Its translation is CASSSILSGAPYEQYF. The whole variable domain, filled in from reference TRBV11-2 and TRBJ2-7, reads EAGVAQSPRYKIIEKRQSVAFWCNPISGHATLYWYQQILGQGPKLLIQFQNNGVVDDSQLPKDRFSAERLKGVDSTLKIQPAKLEDSAVYLCASSSILSGAPYEQYFGPGTRLTVT.

V usage is TRBV3-1 (or the pseudogene TRBV3-2) and J usage is TRBJ2-7; D gene uncertain. Germline V lookup: CDR1 LGHDT, CDR2 YNNKEL (reference sequence). V was trimmed by 2 bases and J by 0 bases, leaving 8 bases between them. The CDR3 has 14 amino acids. CDR3 loop: CASSQLQISYEQYF. In nucleotides, the CDR3 is TGTGCCAGCAGCCAACTACAGATCTCCTACGAGCAGTACTTC.

This chain connects TRBV3-1 (or the pseudogene TRBV3-2) to TRBJ1-4, with D maybe TRBD1 (5 bases). From germline, CDR1 is LGHDT and CDR2 YNNKEL (reference sequence). The germline V and J ends were trimmed by 0 bases and 8 bases, with 13 bases remaining between them. CDR3 length: 15 amino acids. As DNA, the CDR3 is TGTGCCAGCAGCCAAGATGTTGGACACGGGGAAAAACTGTTTTTT. Protein product: CASSQDVGHGEKLFF.

This chain connects TRBV6-5 to TRBJ1-6; no clear D. With 0 bases removed from V and 11 bases from J, the gap between germline ends came to 14 bases. Germline V gene data show CDR1 as MNHEY and CDR2 as SVGAGI. CDR3 size: 15 residues. This CDR3 is CASSYSRLADPPLHF. CDR3 nucleotides: TGTGCCAGCAGTTACTCGAGACTCGCCGATCCACCCCTCCACTTT.

CDR3 DNA: TGTGCCACCAGTTCGACAGGGGGCGAATCCTTTGAGCCCCAGCATTTT. It is translated as CATSSTGGESFEPQHF. The chain recombines TRBV24-1 with TRBJ1-5; 10 positions match TRBD1. Unmatched junction bases numbered 12, after V lost 6 bases and J lost 8 bases. The CDR3 consists of 16 residues. Germline CDR1 is KGHDR and CDR2 is SFDVKD.

The V call is TRBV6-2 or TRBV6-3, the J call TRBJ1-2, with D tentatively TRBD1 (5 bases). The CDR3 covers 15 residues. CDR1 is MNHEY, CDR2 SVGEGT, per germline. V lost 2 bases to trimming and J lost 8 bases, with 18 bases between them. This chain's CDR3 is CASSYGGQVVQGYTF. Written as DNA, the CDR3 is TGTGCCAGCAGTTACGGCGGACAAGTCGTTCAAGGCTACACCTTC.

This sequence joins TRBV7-9 and TRBJ1-1; the D is unclear. CDR3 length equals 15 residues. Germline CDR1 SEHNR, CDR2 FQNEAQ (reference sequence). V was shortened by 4 bases and J by 3 bases, with 15 bases between the two germline ends. CDR3 bases: TGTGCCAGCAGCTCGGATAGAACCGGGGACACTGAAGCTTTCTTT. Translating gives CASSSDRTGDTEAFF.

The chain links TRBV6-4 to TRBJ2-1, with TRBD1 as a possible D gene (5 bases). Germline V gene lookup returns CDR1 MRHNA and CDR2 SNTAGT. V lost 0 bases and J lost 10, with 16 bases in between. This CDR3 contains 15 residues. For the CDR3, the DNA is TGTGCCAGCAGTGACTCGGGGCTCTCGGGTGCAGAGCAGTTCTTC. It translates to CASSDSGLSGAEQFF.

The chain employs TRBV7-2 and TRBJ1-2, with 7 bases fitting TRBD1. With 5 bases clipped from V and 2 bases from J, the junction kept 8 bases outside the gene matches. Germline CDR1 is SGHTA and CDR2 is FQGNSA. The CDR3 loop spans 15 amino acids. DNA of the CDR3: TGTGCCAGCAGCCCTCGGGACAGCGGAAACTATGGCTACACCTTC. Protein product: CASSPRDSGNYGYTF.

This chain joins TRBV7-6 and TRBJ2-7; 7 bases fit TRBD1. Looked up from germline, CDR1 is SGHVS and CDR2 is FNYEAQ. The CDR3 totals 14 residues. Unmatched junction bases numbered 10, after V lost 5 bases and J lost 6 bases. CDR3 in amino acids: CASSADRASLEQYF. DNA of the CDR3: TGTGCCAGCAGCGCCGACAGGGCCTCCCTCGAGCAGTACTTC.

This clone was counted between two and nine times. This chain connects TRBV19 to TRBJ1-5, with D possibly being TRBD1 (6 bases). Germline values: CDR1 LNHDA, CDR2 SQIVND (reference sequence). The CDR3 is 14 residues long. V was clipped by 2 bases and J by 1 base, with 6 bases between them. The CDR3 loop is CASSITGSNQPQHF. The CDR3 region has the DNA TGTGCCAGTAGTATAACAGGGAGCAATCAGCCCCAGCATTTT.

The J gene is TRBJ1-1, the V gene TRBV14; perhaps TRBD1 as D (5 bases). The CDR3 is made up of 13 amino acids. V shed 1 base and J shed 9 bases, with 12 bases lying between them. Germline V lookup: CDR1 SGHDN, CDR2 FVKESK. In DNA, the CDR3 is TGTGCCAGCAGCCAAGGGGGGGTTAGTCAAGCTTTCTTT. It encodes CASSQGGVSQAFF.

The chain recombines TRBV30 with TRBJ2-5; D remains unclear. CDR1 is GTSNPN and CDR2 is SVGIG in the germline V gene (reference sequence). V lost 0 bases and J lost 5, with 19 bases in between. The CDR3 is made up of 16 amino acids. This CDR3 reads CAWSVLYRIPKETQYF. The DNA of the CDR3 is TGTGCCTGGAGTGTATTGTACAGAATCCCCAAGGAGACCCAGTACTTC.